The 14 T cell receptor beta chains below all came from one sample that was sequenced in a study of naive and memory T cell subsets. Their antigens remain unidentified. Study results and caveats: Possibly reflecting memory cells re-expressing CD45RA, a few larger clonotypes occurred in naive repertoires, especially CD8.

An equimolar mix of two oligonucleotides served as the beta constant-region primer for TRBC1 and TRBC2. Four rounds of PCR amplified the ligated cDNA using nested alpha and beta constant-region primers plus SP2. Using its own MiXCR run on the UMI-ligation and nested PCR reads, TCRdb lists one record per CDR3 protein. The sample carries more than 95,000 distinct CDR3 sequences, approximately 14% recorded once. The sequencing sample was made of naive CD8+ T cells from blood. The receptors shown here come from a human donor in good health.

This clonotype was picked up many times. The chain carries TRBV11-3 and TRBJ2-5, with a possible D match to TRBD1 (5 bases). This CDR3 is built from 14 residues. CDR1 and CDR2 (germline): SGHNT, YENEEA. The V and J ends lost 1 base and 2 bases respectively, with 8 bases between them. CDR3 sequence (DNA): TGTGCCAGCAGCTTAGTACAGGTACAAGAGACCCAGTACTTC. This codes for CASSLVQVQETQYF.

The V and J genes are TRBV20-1 and TRBJ1-3, with TRBD1 matching 8 bases. Germline values: CDR1 DFQATT, CDR2 SNEGSKA (reference sequence). The V gene end was trimmed by 6 bases and the J gene end by 7 bases; junction bases not matched to a gene: 11. This CDR3 has 14 amino acids. CDR3 sequence: CSASDRGGGNTIYF. The CDR3 DNA follows: TGCAGTGCCTCCGACAGGGGAGGTGGTAACACCATATATTTT.

V and J are TRBV4-3 and TRBJ1-1, with D perhaps matching TRBD1 (5 bases). The CDR3 totals 14 residues. V lost 0 bases to trimming and J lost 8 bases, with 13 bases between them. Germline V gene sequence: CDR1 LGHNA, CDR2 YSLEER. The CDR3 protein is CASSQDDGREEAFF. The CDR3 DNA is TGCGCCAGCAGCCAAGATGACGGCAGGGAAGAAGCTTTCTTT.

This clonotype was picked up many times. This rearrangement joins TRBV12-3 or TRBV12-4 to TRBJ2-1; unclear D gene. This CDR3 comprises 14 residues. The ends were cut back, 2 bases at V and 3 bases at J, with 8 bases in the middle. CDR3 sequence (DNA): TGTGCCAGCAGTTTATTCGTAGGCTACAATGAGCAGTTCTTC. This encodes CASSLFVGYNEQFF.

This chain joins TRBV28 and TRBJ2-7; 9 bases are a match to TRBD1. Germline CDR1 and CDR2: MDHEN and SYDVKM. This CDR3 is 15 amino acids long. The junction had 7 bases not matched to a gene; V was cut back by 3 bases and J by 4 bases. This CDR3 reads CASSFATGGIYEQYF. For the CDR3, the DNA is TGTGCCAGCAGTTTTGCGACAGGGGGTATATACGAGCAGTACTTC. The full variable domain, with the rest looked up from reference TRBV28 and TRBJ2-7, is DVKVTQSSRYLVKRTGEKVFLECVQDMDHENMFWYRQDPGLGLRLIYFSYDVKMKEKGDIPEGYSVSREKKERFSLILESASTNQTSMYLCASSFATGGIYEQYFGPGTRLTVT.

In this sample, this clonotype turned up many times. The V call is TRBV4-1, the J call TRBJ1-1; TRBD1 matches at 7 bases. Germline V gene data show CDR1 as MGHRA and CDR2 as YSYEKL. The CDR3 has 16 residues. V trimming: 2 bases; J trimming: 1 base; junction bases outside the gene matches: 7. The CDR3 region has the DNA TGCGCCAGCAGCCAACCTGAGGGACAGACGAACACTGAAGCTTTCTTT. As protein: CASSQPEGQTNTEAFF.

This clonotype appeared a few times. The chain joins TRBV4-3 to TRBJ2-7; unclear D gene. This CDR3 spans 14 amino acids. V lost 0 bases, J lost 5 bases, and 11 bases lay in between. Germline V gives CDR1 LGHNA, CDR2 YSLEER. CDR3 loop: CASSQDSSWDEQYF. The CDR3 DNA is TGCGCCAGCAGCCAAGATAGTTCCTGGGACGAGCAGTACTTC.

This clonotype was seen at least ten times. This chain joins TRBV20-1 and TRBJ2-1; 10 bases agree with TRBD2. The CDR3 extends over 15 amino acids. Losses at the gene ends were 6 bases for V and 8 bases for J; bases not matched to a gene: 13. The germline V gene encodes CDR1 DFQATT and CDR2 SNEGSKA (reference sequence). In nucleotides, the CDR3 is TGCAGTGCGGAGGGGAGCGGGAGGGCCCGGGATGAGCAGTTCTTC. Protein product: CSAEGSGRARDEQFF.

The CDR3 region is CASSLWSEGTEAFF. The CDR3 DNA is TGTGCCAGCAGCTTGTGGTCGGAGGGCACTGAAGCTTTCTTT. The chain uses TRBV5-8 and TRBJ1-1, with no clear D. Germline CDR1 is SGHTS and CDR2 is YDEGEE. Trimming removed 1 base from V and 4 bases from J, with 11 bases in between. This CDR3 region has 14 residues.

This clonotype was seen many times. The V call is TRBV7-2, the J call TRBJ2-7; unclear D gene. The CDR3 totals 14 residues. Germline V gene sequence: CDR1 SGHTA, CDR2 FQGNSA. Trimming stripped 1 base from V and 4 bases from J, with 11 bases between. The DNA of the CDR3 is TGTGCCAGCAGCTTAGGGAGTAGGCAATACGAGCAGTACTTC. Encoded protein: CASSLGSRQYEQYF. The variable domain in full, completed from reference TRBV7-2 and TRBJ2-7, reads GAGVSQSPSNKVTEKGKDVELRCDPISGHTALYWYRQSLGQGLEFLIYFQGNSAPDKSGLPSDRFSAERTGGSVSTLTIQRTQQEDSAVYLCASSLGSRQYEQYFGPGTRLTVT.

The gene calls are TRBV6-5 and TRBJ1-1; D not resolved. This CDR3 has 15 residues. Germline CDR1 and CDR2: MNHEY and SVGAGI. Trimming shortened V by 0 bases and J by 5 bases, and 13 bases separated the two germline ends. The CDR3 bases are TGTGCCAGCAGTTACTCGAACGTTCGGGGAACTGAAGCTTTCTTT. Residues: CASSYSNVRGTEAFF.

This clonotype was found a few times. The chain employs TRBV9 and TRBJ2-7, with a tentative D call TRBD2 (7 bases). Germline V lookup: CDR1 SGDLS, CDR2 YYNGEE. This CDR3 contains 15 residues. V lost 2 bases and J 0 bases, leaving 12 bases between the germline ends. The CDR3 coding sequence is TGTGCCAGCAGCGTTGGGGGGGGCTTCTCCTACGAGCAGTACTTC. Encoded protein: CASSVGGGFSYEQYF.

In this sample, this clonotype turned up a few times. The rearrangement uses TRBV25-1 and TRBJ2-7; 7 bases match TRBD1. V lost 4 bases and J lost 2; bases outside the gene matches: 5. This CDR3 is 14 amino acids long. CDR1 and CDR2 (germline): MGHDK, SYGVNS. As DNA, the CDR3 is TGTGCCAGCAGTGTTACAGGGGCAGCCTACGAGCAGTACTTC. It yields the protein CASSVTGAAYEQYF.

V and J are TRBV25-1 and TRBJ1-2; D is unresolved. This CDR3 region has 13 residues. Trimming left V 4 bases short and J 4 bases short, with 10 bases between. Germline loops: CDR1 MGHDK, CDR2 SYGVNS. This CDR3 reads CASSVETAYGYTF. The CDR3 DNA sequence: TGTGCCAGCAGTGTTGAAACAGCCTATGGCTACACCTTC.